This T cell receptor beta chain originates from a study of cytomegalovirus exposure and HLA in healthy donors. Findings and limits, study-wide: In vitro, three CMV-associated chains proved specific for CMV antigens. Most TCRs appeared rarely, but some public TCRs recurred in many donors. According to a later analysis, most TCR beta chains associated with CMV appeared HLA-restricted. Researchers catalogued about 150 TCR beta chains as cytomegalovirus-associated.

The CDR3 sequence is 14 residues long. Per the germline V gene, CDR1 is SGHRS and CDR2 is YFSETQ. The V and J ends lost 0 bases and 6 bases, in that order; junction bases with no gene match: 5. About this clone: The antigen is not known.

PCR was performed using 60 Vbeta and 13 Jbeta primers. Data came from immunoSEQ multiplex PCR; TCRdb stores just in-frame clones and leaves some out. This sample's clone table lists under 70,000 clones. Material for sequencing was PBMCs. This sequence originates from a young woman in good health and CMV-seronegative. This rearrangement joins TRBV5-1 to TRBJ2-7, with TRBD2 matching 8 bases. In nucleotides, the CDR3 is TGCGCCAGCAGCTTGGCCCTAGCGGGTCTCGAGCAGTACTTC. Protein sequence: CASSLALAGLEQYF.